The rows below give T cell receptor beta chains drawn from one sample of a study of T cell repertoires in cytomegalovirus infection. These receptors have no known antigen. Each CDR3 protein is one row after TCRdb ran MiXCR on the reads. The table records around 95,000 distinct CDR3 sequences, about 29% of them present only once. The sample in question was CD8+ T cells from cultured PBMCs, obtained from culture after CMV antigen stimulation. Source of these receptors: a human donor in good health (CMV status not recorded). Some clones in this sample may be carry-over from other donors' samples. CDR3s include the opening cysteine and the closing phenylalanine or tryptophan. D genes are given only for firm matches. Rows may omit the clone size; those that give it use once, few, many or a size class.

- TRBJ2-1 - TRBV7-9 TGTGCCAGCAGCCTACTGGGAGGCCGAAAGGGGTCTAATGAGCAGTTCTTC CASSLLGGRKGSNEQFF
few TRBJ1-4 - TRBV18 TGTGCCAGCTCACCACGGAAGGTTGGGGGTGAAAAACTGTTTTTT CASSPRKVGGEKLFF
- TRBJ2-2 - TRBV10-3 TGTGCCATCAGTGCGGCAAGGGGGGAAGTGAACACCGGGGAGCTGTTTTTT CAISAARGEVNTGELFF
- TRBJ2-1 TRBD1 TRBV9 TGTGCCAGCAGCGTAGGGGTGGACAGGGGGTACCTGGGCTACAATGAGCAGTTCTTC CASSVGVDRGYLGYNEQFF
- TRBJ1-1 - TRBV25-1 TGTGCCAGCAGTGCAGGGAGCACTGAAGCTTTCTTT CASSAGSTEAFF
- TRBJ2-3 - TRBV7-3 TGTGCCAGCAGCTTAAGTGCGTACAACACAGATACGCAGTATTTT CASSLSAYNTDTQYF
few TRBJ2-1 TRBD1 TRBV20-1 TGCAGTGCTGTCGACAGGGGGTCGTACAATGAGCAGTTCTTC CSAVDRGSYNEQFF
many TRBJ2-7 TRBD1 TRBV4-2 TGTGCCAGCAGCCAAGCCGGGACAGGGAAGCCCATCGAGCAGTACTTC CASSQAGTGKPIEQYF
- TRBJ2-5 - TRBV20-1 TGCAGTGTACAGACAAGCCCCGGGGAGACCCAGTACTTC CSVQTSPGETQYF
- TRBJ2-7 - TRBV6-5 TGTGCCAGCAGAGAGGGGCTGGTGAATTACGAGCAGTACTTC CASREGLVNYEQYF
- TRBJ2-5 TRBD1 TRBV18 TGTGCCAGCTTACCAGGGGGCGAGACCCAGTACTTC CASLPGGETQYF
- TRBJ1-1 TRBD1 TRBV2 TGTGCCGGGACAGGTGTCATGAACACTGAAGCTTTCTTT CAGTGVMNTEAFF
many TRBJ1-5 - TRBV27 TGTGCCAGCAGTTTAACAGGGAGGGGGTATCAGCCCCAGCATTTT CASSLTGRGYQPQHF
many TRBJ1-2 - TRBV7-2 TGTGCCAGCAGCTTAGTGGGGGGGCAGGCCCCTTTGTATGGCTACACCTTC CASSLVGGQAPLYGYTF
- TRBJ2-1 - TRBV19 TGTGCCAGTAGGGCACCGAGGAATGAGCAGTTCTTC CASRAPRNEQFF
few TRBJ2-3 - TRBV10-3 TGTGCCATCAGGGGTAGCACAGATACGCAGTATTTT CAIRGSTDTQYF
many TRBJ2-1 TRBD2 TRBV7-2 TGTGCCAGCAGCTTAGTAGCGGGGGTTGACAATGAGCAGTTCTTC CASSLVAGVDNEQFF